By frequency in the sample, the clone carrying this T cell receptor beta chain is large (0.1 to 1%). These data are taken from a study of TIL therapy for anti-PD-1-resistant metastatic lung cancer. There are 14 residues in the CDR3. V was pared by 0 bases and J by 4 bases, with 9 bases between. Germline CDR1 reads LGHDT; CDR2 reads YNNKEL (reference sequence). Time point reported: pre-treatment sample, taken before nivolumab and TIL therapy. Pleural nodules or supraclavicular lymph nodes made up most of the excised metastases sampled. Patients then received nivolumab; progressors got lymphodepletion, TIL and IL-2. Stage 4 NSCLC adults joined between 2017 and 2020. Sequencing used immunoSEQ v3. Libraries were sequenced to 2.2 million or so read pairs (survey) or roughly 4.5-6.5 million (deep). The method was immunoSEQ multiplex PCR; TCRdb's version includes in-frame clones alone and lacks a portion of them. Among 6,000 or so clones listed, around 60% were seen once.

This receptor was identified in a person between 25 and 79 years old with non-small cell lung cancer. The chain couples TRBV3-1 (or the pseudogene TRBV3-2) to TRBJ1-2; D uncertain. The source material was tumor tissue, sampled at baseline. CDR3 in amino acids: CASSQDEEGYGYTF. The CDR3 region has the DNA TGTGCCAGCAGCCAAGATGAGGAGGGCTATGGCTACACCTTC.